This TCR beta chain emerged from a study of blood T cell repertoires in COVID-19. The repertoire was sequenced with immunoSEQ multiplex PCR; TCRdb's copy has only in-frame clones and lacks some. The profile covers about 160,000 clones, with 80% appearing a single time and roughly 3.4% taken by the ten largest. Trimming at V came to 0 bases and at J to 0 bases, leaving 4 bases not matched to a gene. The CDR3 length is 15 residues. Germline V gene data show CDR1 as SQVTM and CDR2 as ANQGSEA. Participants, about 18 to 90 years old, spanned fewer than 25 US areas. The clonotype comes from a woman aged 55-69 years who had recovered from COVID-19. The sequenced material came from PBMCs or T cells enriched from blood (not recorded which). The chain has TRBV29-1 and TRBJ2-7; 8 bases map to TRBD1. CDR3 sequence (DNA): TGCAGCGTTGAAGAACTTGACAGGGGCTCCTACGAGCAGTACTTC. As protein: CSVEELDRGSYEQYF.